Below, one T cell receptor beta chain is given with its context. These data come from a study of control samples from healthy donors and cancer patients. The CDR3 covers 19 residues. V was trimmed by 1 base and J by 0 bases, leaving 19 bases between them. CDR1 and CDR2 (germline): LNHDA, SQIVND (reference sequence). Data came from immunoSEQ multiplex PCR; TCRdb stores just in-frame clones and leaves some out. This sample yields about 80,000 clones, of which 80% to 90% are seen a single time; approximately 10% belongs to the top ten. The clonotype originates from a man aged 55 to 70 with head and neck cancer. What was sequenced was PBMCs. This chain links TRBV19 with TRBJ2-1, with a tentative D call TRBD2 (7 bases). The CDR3 nucleotides are TGTGCCAGTAGTATAGGGTGGGGGGGCCTCCAGAGCTCCTACAATGAGCAGTTCTTC. Its translation: CASSIGWGGLQSSYNEQFF.